The text below deals with one TCR beta chain. These data are taken from a study of blood T cell repertoires in COVID-19. Study information: The United States, Italy and Spain supplied acute and convalescent COVID-19 samples. Sample material is recorded as cDNA or gDNA derived from T cells, B-cell-depleted T cells, or PBMCs.

The CDR3 is 17 amino acids. Germline V lookup: CDR1 LGHNT, CDR2 FRNRAP. Trimming took 6 bases from V and 4 from J; bases not matched to a gene: 13. In the original analysis: Amplification from reference gene primers served as the basis for estimated nucleated cell counts. Generated by immunoSEQ multiplex PCR, the TCRdb table keeps only in-frame clones and is missing some. The V and J calls and clone size come from that table; D and trimming were worked out from the DNA. The profile shows about 100,000 clones, 85% to 90% of them singletons. V and J are TRBV12-5 and TRBJ2-5; 11 nucleotides match TRBD2. This receptor was identified in a human donor in a cohort sampled during active COVID-19. The sample taken for sequencing was peripheral blood. In DNA, the CDR3 is TGTGCTAGTGGCCTATTCTCGACTAGCGGGGTAGGAGAGACCCAGTACTTC. Its protein product is CASGLFSTSGVGETQYF.